This T cell receptor (beta chain) came from a study of blood T cell repertoires in COVID-19. Study context: T cells, B-cell-depleted T cells, or PBMCs provided the cDNA or gDNA that served as material.

Measured with immunoSEQ multiplex PCR; TCRdb has only the in-frame clones, and not every one. Among around 300,000 clones listed, around 89% were seen once. The Seattle patients joined while their infection was active and were tracked longitudinally afterward. The sequence derives from a woman aged 50 to 60 with COVID-19, enrolled during active disease. The sequenced sample consisted of peripheral blood.

In DNA form, the CDR3 reads TGTGCCAGCAGCCGCCAGGGGGGCTACACCTTC. Its translation: CASSRQGGYTF. The chain has TRBV11-2 and TRBJ1-2; a possible D gene is TRBD1 (6 bases). The germline V and J ends were trimmed by 5 bases and 8 bases, with 9 bases remaining between them. CDR3 length: 11 residues. From germline, CDR1 is SGHAT and CDR2 FQNNGV.